This TCR beta chain emerged from a study of blood T cell repertoires in COVID-19. Study context: Italy, Spain and the United States were the sources of the convalescent and acute COVID-19 samples.

The V segment lost 5 bases and the J segment 5 bases; nucleotides outside the gene matches: 7. The germline V gene has CDR1 SGHNT and CDR2 YENEEA. The CDR3 length is 16 residues. Profiling relied on immunoSEQ multiplex PCR, and the TCRdb table lists in-frame clones only, not all of them. The sample lists about 81,000 clones, 91% occurring once. Sample: peripheral blood. The receptor's source is a woman between 50 and 59 years old in a cohort sampled during active COVID-19. The chain uses TRBV11-3 and TRBJ2-5; 14 bases match TRBD2. The CDR3 DNA reads as TGTGCCAGCAGCCTGGGACTAGCGGGGGCGCGGGAGACCCAGTACTTC. It codes for CASSLGLAGARETQYF.